These T cell receptor beta chains were read from a single sample in a study of vaccination effects on CD4 cells after COVID-19. Only in-frame clones appear in the TCRdb table, and some are missing; sequencing was by immunoSEQ multiplex PCR. The data hold 66,000 or so clones, with 74% observed a single time. No antigen has been assigned to these receptors. Source: CD4+ T cells from PBMCs cultured without peptide, taken after COVID-19 vaccination. These TCRs come from a human donor who received a COVID-19 vaccine. Each CDR3 is given with its conserved first and last residue. The order of the fields is clone size, J gene, D gene, V gene, CDR3 DNA, CDR3 protein. D genes are given only for firm matches. Size is stated for part of the rows, as once, few or many counts, or as a class when the clone is expanded.

size: -
J: TRBJ2-3
D: TRBD1
V: TRBV5-1
DNA: TGCGCCAGCGGCCACCAGGGGGCTAGCACAGATACGCAGTATTTT
CDR3: CASGHQGASTDTQYF

size: -
J: TRBJ2-3
D: TRBD2
V: TRBV6-5
DNA: TGTGCCAGCAGAAGCGGGGGGGCTACAGATACGCAGTATTTT
CDR3: CASRSGGATDTQYF

size: -
J: TRBJ1-5
D: TRBD1
V: TRBV6-2/TRBV6-3
DNA: TGTGCCAGCAGTTTCGGACAGGGGACCATGGGGAAGCCCCAGCATTTT
CDR3: CASSFGQGTMGKPQHF

size: -
J: TRBJ2-5
D: TRBD1
V: TRBV2
DNA: TGTGCCAGCAGCGACGGACAGGGATCGGCAGAGACCCAGTACTTC
CDR3: CASSDGQGSAETQYF

size: few
J: TRBJ1-2
D: -
V: TRBV5-1
DNA: TGCGCCAGCAGCTTGGATGGCCGAAGCAGCTATGGCTACACCTTC
CDR3: CASSLDGRSSYGYTF

size: -
J: TRBJ1-6
D: -
V: TRBV2
DNA: TGTGCCAGCAGTTCCGGACGGCCGAGCTCCTATAATTCACCCCTCCACTTT
CDR3: CASSSGRPSSYNSPLHF

size: -
J: TRBJ1-3
D: -
V: TRBV30
DNA: TGTGCCTGGAGTAAACAAGGAAACACCATATATTTT
CDR3: CAWSKQGNTIYF

size: -
J: TRBJ2-5
D: TRBD2
V: TRBV20-1
DNA: TGCAGTGCTAGTGGACTAGGCCTATATCAAGAGACCCAGTACTTC
CDR3: CSASGLGLYQETQYF

size: -
J: TRBJ2-1
D: TRBD1
V: TRBV19
DNA: TGTGCCAGTAGTTCCGGGACAGCCTTCTACAATGAGCAGTTCTTC
CDR3: CASSSGTAFYNEQFF

size: -
J: TRBJ1-2
D: -
V: TRBV5-1
DNA: TGCGCCAGCAGCAGGGGTTTAAGCTATGGCTACACCTTC
CDR3: CASSRGLSYGYTF

size: -
J: TRBJ1-5
D: -
V: TRBV6-6
DNA: TGTGCCAGCAATCGAGGGGGTGCAAATCAGCCCCAGCATTTT
CDR3: CASNRGGANQPQHF

size: once
J: TRBJ2-5
D: -
V: TRBV29-1
DNA: TGCAGCGTTGAAGGTCTAACGGGGTCCGAGACCCAGTACTTC
CDR3: CSVEGLTGSETQYF

size: -
J: TRBJ2-2
D: -
V: TRBV5-1
DNA: TGCGCCAGCAGCTTGTACCAGGGGGGAGACACCGGGGAGCTGTTTTTT
CDR3: CASSLYQGGDTGELFF

size: few
J: TRBJ1-3
D: -
V: TRBV4-1
DNA: TGCGCCAGCAGCCAAGTTCAGCCCCGTGTGTCTCAAGACTCTCGTTCTGGAAACACCATATATTTT
CDR3: CASSQVQPRVSQDSRSGNTIYF

size: many
J: TRBJ2-2
D: -
V: TRBV18
DNA: TGTGCCAGCTCACTACGGAACACCGGGGAGCTGTTTTTT
CDR3: CASSLRNTGELFF

size: once
J: TRBJ1-2
D: -
V: TRBV5-1
DNA: TGCGCCAGCAGCTCCCTGACAGCTAACTATGGCTACACCTTC
CDR3: CASSSLTANYGYTF

size: -
J: TRBJ1-2
D: TRBD1
V: TRBV6-1
DNA: TGTGCCAGCAGTGAAGGGACAGGGCCTTGGGGGGATGGCTACACCTTC
CDR3: CASSEGTGPWGDGYTF

size: -
J: TRBJ1-3
D: -
V: TRBV7-2
DNA: TGTGCCAGCAGCTTAGGAGGAAACACCATATATTTT
CDR3: CASSLGGNTIYF

size: -
J: TRBJ1-1
D: -
V: TRBV6-5
DNA: TGTGCCAGCAGTTACTCGGACAGTATGAACACTGAAGCTTTCTTT
CDR3: CASSYSDSMNTEAFF

size: -
J: TRBJ2-2
D: TRBD1
V: TRBV19
DNA: TGTGCCAGTAGTAGGACAGGGAGGGAGCTGTTTTTT
CDR3: CASSRTGRELFF